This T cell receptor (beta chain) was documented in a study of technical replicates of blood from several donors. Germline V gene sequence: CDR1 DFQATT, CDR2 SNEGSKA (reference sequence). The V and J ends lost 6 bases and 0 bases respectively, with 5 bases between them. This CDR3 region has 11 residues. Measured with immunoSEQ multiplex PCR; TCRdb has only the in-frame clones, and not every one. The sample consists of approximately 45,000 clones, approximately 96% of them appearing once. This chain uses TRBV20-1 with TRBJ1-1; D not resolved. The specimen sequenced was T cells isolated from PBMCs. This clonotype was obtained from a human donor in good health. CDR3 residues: CSANMNTEAFF. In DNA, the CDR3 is TGCAGTGCAAACATGAACACTGAAGCTTTCTTT.